One T cell receptor (beta chain) is described in this entry. The CDR3 has 18 residues. After removal of 5 bases from V and 0 bases from J, the junction contained 6 bases not matched to a gene. Germline V gene lookup returns CDR1 SEHNR and CDR2 FQNEAQ (reference sequence). In the source study's methods: Estimation of nucleated cell counts was performed using reference gene primer amplification. Profiling relied on immunoSEQ multiplex PCR, and the TCRdb table lists in-frame clones only, not all of them. V, J and clone size reflect that table, while D and trimming were determined from the DNA. This table has about 75,000 clones, around 90% appearing once. These data originate in a study of blood T cell repertoires in COVID-19. Overall study context: The origin of the acute and convalescent COVID-19 samples was the United States, Italy and Spain. The analysed material was cDNA or gDNA that came from T cells, B-cell-depleted T cells, or PBMCs.

The sequenced material came from peripheral blood. The chain joins TRBV7-9 to TRBJ2-4; TRBD2 matches 14 bases. The receptor comes from a human donor in a cohort sampled during active COVID-19. The CDR3 here is CASSPGLAGGLAKNIQYF. The CDR3 coding sequence is TGTGCCAGCAGCCCTGGACTAGCGGGAGGTCTAGCCAAAAACATTCAGTACTTC.